This T cell receptor beta chain was found in a study of cytomegalovirus exposure and HLA in healthy donors. PCR amplification relied on 60 Vbeta primers (plus 13 Jbeta primers). Some clones are missing from TCRdb's copy, which holds only in-frame ones; the method was immunoSEQ multiplex PCR. The table includes about 190,000 clones, approximately 80% detected once. Whole-study results and caveats: Association with HLA alleles at 0.05 false discovery rate was found for some 18,000 TCR beta sequences in a later analysis. For most TCR beta V segments, an earlier analysis put the productive rate at about 90% or about 30% of the time. Later, TCR association rates were found to vary by HLA locus, highest for DRB1 and lowest for HLA-C. The number of N-insertions in an Asian-associated ancestry cluster was reportedly below the approximately 700-donor mean in a later analysis.

Concerning this clone itself: Antigen specificity is unknown.

CDR3 length: 14 residues. The germline V and J ends were trimmed by 0 bases and 10 bases, with 11 bases remaining between them. The germline V gene has CDR1 SGHRS and CDR2 YFSETQ. Sequencing was carried out using PBMCs. The sequence was obtained from a male donor in good health and CMV-seronegative. The chain employs TRBV5-1 and TRBJ1-6, with D perhaps matching TRBD1 (5 bases). This chain's CDR3 is CASSLGREDSPLHF. The CDR3 nucleotides read TGCGCCAGCAGCTTGGGCAGGGAGGACTCACCCCTCCACTTT.